This record looks at one TCR beta chain sequence and its context. The antigen is unknown. This sample is part of a study of CD8 T cells in ankylosing spondylitis. Study-wide results and limits: Reportedly, disease-linked clones are significantly enriched in ankylosing spondylitis patients' matched synovial fluid. Past studies reported some motif variants in reactive arthritis synovial fluid and blood.

TCR beta libraries were made by quantitative 5'-RACE with molecular barcodes. TCRdb independently ran MiXCR on the 5' RACE reads; one entry per CDR3 protein. The sample comprises a few hundred thousand distinct CDR3 sequences, over 9.5% of which are singletons, and about 19% rests with the top ten. The sequencing sample was made of blood, either unsorted or a sorted T cell fraction (not recorded which). The TCR originated in a male donor with ankylosing spondylitis or in good health (not recorded which).

CDR3 nucleotide sequence: TGTGCCAGCAGCTTAGGAGGGACAGTCTATGGCTACACCTTC. This sequence encodes CASSLGGTVYGYTF. V gene TRBV7-2 combines with J gene TRBJ1-2; TRBD1 agrees at 7 bases. V shed 1 base and J 4 bases; nucleotides not matched to a gene: 3. From germline, CDR1 is SGHTA and CDR2 FQGNSA. CDR3 length: 14 amino acids. The whole variable domain, filled in from reference TRBV7-2 and TRBJ1-2, reads GAGVSQSPSNKVTEKGKDVELRCDPISGHTALYWYRQSLGQGLEFLIYFQGNSAPDKSGLPSDRFSAERTGGSVSTLTIQRTQQEDSAVYLCASSLGGTVYGYTFGSGTRLTVV.